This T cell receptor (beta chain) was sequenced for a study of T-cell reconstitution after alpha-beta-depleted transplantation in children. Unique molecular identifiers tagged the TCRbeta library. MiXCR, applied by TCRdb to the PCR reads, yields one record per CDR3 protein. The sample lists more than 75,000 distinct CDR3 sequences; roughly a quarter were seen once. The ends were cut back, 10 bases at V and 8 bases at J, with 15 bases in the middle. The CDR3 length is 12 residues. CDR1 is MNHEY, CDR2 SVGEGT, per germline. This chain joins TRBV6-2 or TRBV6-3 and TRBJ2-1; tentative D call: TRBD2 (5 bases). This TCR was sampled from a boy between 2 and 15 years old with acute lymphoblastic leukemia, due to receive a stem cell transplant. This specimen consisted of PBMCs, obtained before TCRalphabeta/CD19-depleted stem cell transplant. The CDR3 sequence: CAISQAGYEQFF. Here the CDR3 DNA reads TGTGCCATATCCCAGGCGGGCTATGAGCAGTTCTTC.